These 15 T cell receptor beta chains came from one sample sequenced in a study of Ad26.COV2.S vaccination and SARS-CoV-2 variants (TCRdb year 2021). The treatment or condition label of this sample denotes: 15 to 20 received Ad26.COV2.S at low or high dose, single or two shots; roughly five received placebo; per-sample allocation not given. For vaccine and placebo recipients, repertoires were sequenced using samples collected on day 63 after the first injection. Library method: the immunoSEQ multiplex PCR assay. TCRdb limited this immuneACCESS table to in-frame rearrangements with V and J called. A share of clones is missing; checked studies link under half to unresolved V genes, and the rest is unexplained. Recorded for this sample are about 330,000 clones; roughly nine tenths of them occurred a single time. The ten largest clones capture around 5% of the sample. This sample comprised peripheral blood, obtained in a trial of Ad26.COV2.S vaccine versus placebo. The receptors were gathered from a person between 18 and 60 years old who received the Ad26.COV2.S COVID-19 vaccine or a placebo.

V usage is TRBV6-5 and J usage is TRBJ2-3; no firm D call. The CDR3 spans 12 residues. The V end lost 6 bases, the J end lost 8 bases, and 12 bases lay between the germline ends. The germline V gene has CDR1 MNHEY and CDR2 SVGAGI. DNA of the CDR3: TGTGCCAGCAGCCAAGAGGTCGGTACGCAGTATTTT. Translated, it gives CASSQEVGTQYF.

V is TRBV6-2 or TRBV6-3 and J is TRBJ2-5; 12 positions agree with TRBD2. Germline-derived CDR1 and CDR2 are MNHEY and SVGEGT. The V gene end was trimmed by 4 bases and the J gene end by 2 bases; junction bases not matched to a gene: 8. The CDR3 length is 17 residues. This CDR3 reads CASSSDGTSGYQETQYF. CDR3 in DNA: TGTGCCAGCAGTTCAGACGGGACTAGCGGGTATCAAGAGACCCAGTACTTC.

This clone came up once. The junction shows a germline mismatch at one end, possibly a read error. At the DNA level, this CDR3 is encoded by other sequences in the same sample as well. The chain uses TRBV4-3 and TRBJ2-7; possibly TRBD1 or TRBD2 for D (6 bases each). The V gene's germline CDR1 is LGHNA and CDR2 YSLEER. The CDR3 sequence is 15 residues long. The CDR3 protein is CASSQEGGFVYEQYF. CDR3 sequence (DNA): TGCGCCAGCAGTCAAGAGGGGGGCTTCGTCTACGAGCAGTACTTC.

V is TRBV24-1 and J is TRBJ2-3; D may correspond to TRBD1 or TRBD2 (5 bases each). V dropped 8 bases and J dropped 2 bases, with 16 bases sitting between them. Per the germline V gene, CDR1 is KGHDR and CDR2 is SFDVKD. This CDR3 region has 15 residues. The CDR3: CATMGDPRITDTQYF. In DNA form, the CDR3 reads TGTGCCACCATGGGGGATCCTCGAATCACAGATACGCAGTATTTT.

The chain uses TRBV2 and TRBJ2-1; D assignment may be TRBD1 or TRBD2 (5 bases each). There are 14 residues in the CDR3. The V and J ends lost 3 bases and 6 bases respectively, with 12 bases between them. Germline CDR1 SNHLY, CDR2 FYNNEI. CDR3 residues: CASSDWGRVNEQFF. DNA of the CDR3: TGTGCCAGCAGTGACTGGGGGAGAGTCAATGAGCAGTTCTTC. Supplemented by reference TRBV2 and TRBJ2-1, the full variable domain reads EPEVTQTPSHQVTQMGQEVILRCVPISNHLYFYWYRQILGQKVEFLVSFYNNEISEKSEIFDDQFSVERPDGSNFTLKIRSTKLEDSAMYFCASSDWGRVNEQFFGPGTRLTVL.

V gene TRBV25-1 combines with J gene TRBJ1-2; no definite D call. The germline V gene encodes CDR1 MGHDK and CDR2 SYGVNS. V was pared by 2 bases and J by 4 bases, with 11 bases between. This CDR3 is 14 amino acids long. The CDR3 here is CASSEEGWSYGYTF. The CDR3, as DNA: TGTGCCAGCAGTGAAGAGGGTTGGTCCTATGGCTACACCTTC.

The gene calls are TRBV9 and TRBJ1-2; 7 nucleotides match TRBD1. The CDR3 runs to 15 residues. The germline gives CDR1 SGDLS, CDR2 YYNGEE. V shed 0 bases and J 2 bases; nucleotides not matched to a gene: 4. The CDR3 nucleotides read TGTGCCAGCAGCGTAGCTATGACAGGGAACTATGGCTACACCTTC. Protein: CASSVAMTGNYGYTF.

The chain combines TRBV5-5 with TRBJ1-5; TRBD1 matches at 8 bases. V lost 4 bases and J lost 3; bases outside the gene matches: 6. This CDR3 contains 15 residues. Germline V gene lookup returns CDR1 SGHKS and CDR2 YYEKEE (reference sequence). Written as DNA, the CDR3 is TGTGCCAGCAGCCAACAGGGGGGAGTCAATCAGCCCCAGCATTTT. Protein sequence: CASSQQGGVNQPQHF.

The chain has TRBV7-2 and TRBJ1-1; D might be TRBD1 (5 bases). The CDR3 sequence is 14 residues long. Germline lookup yields CDR1 SGHTA and CDR2 FQGNSA. Trimming stripped 2 bases from V and 1 base from J, with 8 bases between. The CDR3 protein is CASSLSQGNTEAFF. The CDR3 nucleotides are TGTGCCAGCAGCTTAAGTCAGGGGAACACTGAAGCTTTCTTT.

CDR3 region: CASSRREVLGGYNEQFF. The DNA for the CDR3 is TGCGCCAGCAGCCGCCGAGAGGTCCTGGGGGGATACAATGAGCAGTTCTTC. The chain joins TRBV5-1 to TRBJ2-1, with D perhaps TRBD2 (6 bases). The germline V gene encodes CDR1 SGHRS and CDR2 YFSETQ. The V gene lost 4 bases and the J gene lost 4 bases, with 21 bases spanning the gap. The CDR3 runs to 17 residues. The whole variable domain, filled in from reference TRBV5-1 and TRBJ2-1, reads KAGVTQTPRYLIKTRGQQVTLSCSPISGHRSVSWYQQTPGQGLQFLFEYFSETQRNKGNFPGRFSGRQFSNSRSEMNVSTLELGDSALYLCASSRREVLGGYNEQFFGPGTRLTVL.

This clone came up a few times. The chain recombines TRBV7-3 with TRBJ2-1; maybe TRBD2 (5 bases). The germline gives CDR1 SGHTA, CDR2 FQGTGA. The CDR3 covers 14 residues. Trimming left V 0 bases short and J 9 bases short, with 12 bases between. In DNA form, the CDR3 reads TGTGCCAGCAGCTTAACGGGAGTTTTAGGTGAGCAGTTCTTC. Translated, it gives CASSLTGVLGEQFF.

The chain carries TRBV5-4 and TRBJ1-1, with D possibly being TRBD1 (6 bases). Germline V gene lookup returns CDR1 SGHNT and CDR2 YYREEE (reference sequence). Deletions cut 3 bases from V and 4 bases from J, with 13 bases between. The CDR3 sequence is 14 residues long. CDR3 in amino acids: CASSSLQGGTEAFF. CDR3 DNA sequence: TGTGCCAGCAGCTCCCTACAGGGAGGCACTGAAGCTTTCTTT.

The chain has TRBV9 and TRBJ1-4; 8 bases map to TRBD1. CDR3 length: 14 residues. V lost 3 bases and J lost 7; bases outside the gene matches: 5. CDR1 SGDLS and CDR2 YYNGEE come from the germline V gene. The CDR3 protein is CASSGHRGGEKLFF. CDR3 DNA: TGTGCCAGCAGCGGCCACAGGGGGGGTGAAAAACTGTTTTTT. The full variable domain, rest sourced from reference TRBV9 and TRBJ1-4, is DSGVTQTPKHLITATGQRVTLRCSPRSGDLSVYWYQQSLDQGLQFLIQYYNGEERAKGNILERFSAQQFPDLHSELNLSSLELGDSALYFCASSGHRGGEKLFFGSGTQLSVL.

The CDR3 reads CASSLTGTPEAFF. CDR3 bases: TGTGCCAGCAGTTTGACAGGGACCCCTGAAGCTTTCTTT. J is TRBJ1-1 and V is TRBV28, with 7 bases identical to TRBD1. Germline V gives CDR1 MDHEN, CDR2 SYDVKM. The CDR3 totals 13 residues. Trimming cost V 3 bases and J 6 bases; bases outside gene matches: 4.

The chain combines TRBV11-3 with TRBJ2-7; TRBD2 aligns across 8 bases. Germline-derived CDR1 and CDR2 are SGHNT and YENEEA. The CDR3 spans 14 residues. The ends lost 5 bases at V and 5 bases at J; junction bases unmatched: 8. CDR3 protein: CASSPPGLGHEQYF. Here the CDR3 DNA reads TGTGCCAGCAGCCCTCCGGGACTAGGCCACGAGCAGTACTTC.